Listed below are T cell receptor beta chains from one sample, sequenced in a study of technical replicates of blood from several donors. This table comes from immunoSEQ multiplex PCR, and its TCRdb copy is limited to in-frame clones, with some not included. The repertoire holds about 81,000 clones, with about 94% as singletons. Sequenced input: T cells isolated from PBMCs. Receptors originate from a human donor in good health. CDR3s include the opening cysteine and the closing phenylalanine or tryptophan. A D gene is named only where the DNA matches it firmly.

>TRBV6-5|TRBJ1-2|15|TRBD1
TGTGCCAGCAGCCGACAGGGATTTAAGAACTATGGCTACACCTTC
CASSRQGFKNYGYTF
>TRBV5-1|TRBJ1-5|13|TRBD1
TGCGCCAGCAGCCAGGACAGGAATCAGCCCCAGCATTTT
CASSQDRNQPQHF
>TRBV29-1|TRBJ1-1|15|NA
TGCAGCGTTGAAGATCCGGGGTGGAGGGCTATTGGAGCTTTCTTT
CSVEDPGWRAIGAFF
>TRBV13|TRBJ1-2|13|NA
TGTGCCAGCAGCTCGGGGTTCCACTATGGCTACACCTTC
CASSSGFHYGYTF
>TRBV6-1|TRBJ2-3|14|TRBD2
TGTGCCAGCACCTTTCTAGCGGGGGCAGATACGCAGTATTTT
CASTFLAGADTQYF
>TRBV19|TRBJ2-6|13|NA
TGTGCCAGTATCGGCTCTGGGGCCAACGTCCTGACTTTC
CASIGSGANVLTF
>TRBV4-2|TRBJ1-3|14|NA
TGTGCCAGCAGCACAGGGTTCTCTGGAAACACCATATATTTT
CASSTGFSGNTIYF
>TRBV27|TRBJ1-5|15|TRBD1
TGTGCCAGCACTGACCGGGACAGGGTAGGTCAGCCCCAGCATTTT
CASTDRDRVGQPQHF
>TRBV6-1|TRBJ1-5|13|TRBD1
TGTGCCAGCCGGGACAGCCACAATCAGCCCCAGCATTTT
CASRDSHNQPQHF
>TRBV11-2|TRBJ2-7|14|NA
TGTGCCAGCAGCTTACTAAACCCGTACTACGAGCAGTACTTC
CASSLLNPYYEQYF
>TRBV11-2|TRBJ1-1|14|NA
TGTGCCAGCAGCTTAGTTGGAGGTAACACTGAAGCTTTCTTT
CASSLVGGNTEAFF
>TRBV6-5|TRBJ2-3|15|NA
TGTGCCAGCAGGACGACACCTTTTAGCACAGATACGCAGTATTTT
CASRTTPFSTDTQYF
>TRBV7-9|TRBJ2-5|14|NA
TGTGCCAGCAGCATGCAGGGGATTGCAGAGACCCAGTACTTC
CASSMQGIAETQYF
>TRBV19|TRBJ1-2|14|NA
TGTGCCAGTAGTATATCTCGGGGTAACTATGGCTACACCTTC
CASSISRGNYGYTF
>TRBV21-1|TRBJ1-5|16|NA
TGTGCCAGCAGCCTTCCGGTGCCACCGGGGGGTCAGCCCCAGCATTTT
CASSLPVPPGGQPQHF
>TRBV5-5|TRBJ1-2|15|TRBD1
TGTGCCAGCAGCGAAAGGCAGGGGGGCCTCTATGGCTACACCTTC
CASSERQGGLYGYTF
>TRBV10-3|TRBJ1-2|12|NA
TGTGCCATTCAGGACGCCGGGAGTGGCTACACCTTC
CAIQDAGSGYTF
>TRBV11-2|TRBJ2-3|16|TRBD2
TGTGCCAGCAGCCAAAACCTAGCGGGAGGCACAGATACGCAGTATTTT
CASSQNLAGGTDTQYF
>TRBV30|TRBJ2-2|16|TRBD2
TGTGCCTGGAGGCATAATAAGCGGGAGACGACCGGGGAGCTGTTTTTT
CAWRHNKRETTGELFF